This TCR beta chain was profiled in a study of T cell changes during pregnancy in multiple sclerosis (dated 2019 in TCRdb). Background for the entire study: The study looked at changes in the T cell repertoire across pregnancy in women with multiple sclerosis.

A word on this clone: Its antigen is not yet known. No per-base quality is available; no much larger clone lies one base away.

The CDR3 has 14 amino acids, counting the end cysteine and phenylalanine. The DNA shown is the 42-base CDR3, in frame from base 1. CDR1 and CDR2, per the germline V gene (reference sequence), are LNHDA and SQIVND. V is pared back by 4 bases and J by 2 bases, with 11 bases lying between the germline termini. Library preparation employed the immunoSEQ multiplex PCR assay. TCRdb mirrors the immuneACCESS table, restricted to in-frame sequences. Some clones are absent from its copies; in checked studies, under half trace to an unresolved V gene, and the reason for the others is unknown. The sample includes roughly 40,000 clones, with approximately 92% observed a single time. The ten top clones hold approximately 2% of the sample.

This specimen was CD4+ T cells from peripheral blood mononuclear cells, taken after pregnancy. The sequence came from a female donor in good health, enrolled as a control in a pregnancy study. The sequence joins TRBV19 to TRBJ2-5; TRBD1 is a weak D gene call, 7 bases matching. The bases are TGTGCCAGTAGTAACAGGGGACTTCAAGAGACCCAGTACTTC. Translated, it gives CASSNRGLQETQYF.